The rows below give T cell receptor beta chains drawn from one sample of a study of T cells in localized non-small cell lung cancer. Assay used: immunoSEQ multiplex PCR; TCRdb lists only in-frame clones, some missing. The data hold tens of thousands of clones, with roughly 87% observed a single time. Sequencing was performed on peripheral blood mononuclear cells, taken before any cancer treatment. The source is a man aged 40 to 69 with stage III lung adenocarcinoma. The CDR3 runs from the conserved cysteine through the conserved F or W. The order of the fields is V gene, clone size, J gene, D gene, CDR3 DNA, CDR3 protein. D genes are given only for firm matches. Not all rows give a size; the values are once, few, many and, for expanded clones, a class.

V gene: TRBV19; clone size: .; J gene: TRBJ1-2; D gene: TRBD1; CDR3 DNA: TGTGCCAGTAGGTCACCCGGGACAGGGGGCCCTAGTCCTGGCTACACCTTC; CDR3 protein: CASRSPGTGGPSPGYTF
V gene: TRBV28; clone size: few; J gene: TRBJ1-2; D gene: .; CDR3 DNA: TGTGCCACCCTCGCAGAGGGTAGGGATTTGGGCTACACCTTC; CDR3 protein: CATLAEGRDLGYTF
V gene: TRBV6-6; clone size: .; J gene: TRBJ1-5; D gene: TRBD1; CDR3 DNA: TGTGCCAGCAGCCAGACAGGGCCCAATCAGCCCCAGCATTTT; CDR3 protein: CASSQTGPNQPQHF
V gene: TRBV11-3; clone size: .; J gene: TRBJ2-7; D gene: .; CDR3 DNA: TGTGCCAGCAGCTTTCAGGGAAATTACGAGCAGTACTTC; CDR3 protein: CASSFQGNYEQYF
V gene: TRBV10-3; clone size: .; J gene: TRBJ1-2; D gene: TRBD1; CDR3 DNA: TGTGCCATCAGTGACACTAACCGGGACAGGGATTCGGGCTACACCTTC; CDR3 protein: CAISDTNRDRDSGYTF
V gene: TRBV5-1; clone size: .; J gene: TRBJ2-5; D gene: .; CDR3 DNA: TGCGCCAGCAGCCGGAGGACTACTTCCGGACAGACTCAAGAGACCCAGTACTTC; CDR3 protein: CASSRRTTSGQTQETQYF
V gene: TRBV15; clone size: .; J gene: TRBJ2-3; D gene: TRBD2; CDR3 DNA: TGTGCCACCCAAACTAGCGGGGGGACCCCGGATACGCAGTATTTT; CDR3 protein: CATQTSGGTPDTQYF
V gene: TRBV28; clone size: once; J gene: TRBJ1-3; D gene: TRBD1; CDR3 DNA: TGTGCCAGCAGTCCGAGAGCCGGGACAGGGGTCGGAAACACCATATATTTT; CDR3 protein: CASSPRAGTGVGNTIYF
V gene: TRBV6-1; clone size: .; J gene: TRBJ1-2; D gene: TRBD1; CDR3 DNA: TGTGCCAGCAGTGACGGTAGGGGGCGCTTTTACGGCTACACCTTC; CDR3 protein: CASSDGRGRFYGYTF
V gene: TRBV29-1; clone size: .; J gene: TRBJ2-1; D gene: TRBD1; CDR3 DNA: TGCAGCGGACAGGGAGCCTCCTACAATGAGCAGTTCTTC; CDR3 protein: CSGQGASYNEQFF
V gene: TRBV4-3; clone size: .; J gene: TRBJ1-4; D gene: .; CDR3 DNA: TGCGCCAGCAGCCAGGACGACAGCGATAATGAAAAACTGTTTTTT; CDR3 protein: CASSQDDSDNEKLFF
V gene: TRBV27; clone size: .; J gene: TRBJ1-6; D gene: TRBD1; CDR3 DNA: TGTGCCAGCAGTTTATTGTTGCCAGGGGGTAGTTCACCCCTCCACTTT; CDR3 protein: CASSLLLPGGSSPLHF
V gene: TRBV11-3; clone size: once; J gene: TRBJ2-3; D gene: .; CDR3 DNA: TGTGCCAGCAGCCCCAGCCCAGACCGGAGCACAGATACGCAGTATTTT; CDR3 protein: CASSPSPDRSTDTQYF
V gene: TRBV11-3; clone size: .; J gene: TRBJ2-7; D gene: .; CDR3 DNA: TGTGCCAGCAGCCGGGTCTTCCGCTACGAGCAGTACTTC; CDR3 protein: CASSRVFRYEQYF
V gene: TRBV6-5; clone size: .; J gene: TRBJ2-1; D gene: .; CDR3 DNA: TGTGCCAGCAGTTACTCGCCGACTGACCCCTACAATGAGCAGTTCTTC; CDR3 protein: CASSYSPTDPYNEQFF
V gene: TRBV7-6; clone size: .; J gene: TRBJ2-1; D gene: .; CDR3 DNA: TGTGCCAGCAGCTTAGCAAGGGGGTCGGACAATGAGCAGTTCTTC; CDR3 protein: CASSLARGSDNEQFF
V gene: TRBV7-2; clone size: .; J gene: TRBJ2-7; D gene: TRBD1; CDR3 DNA: TGTGCCAGCAGCTTTAGGGGGCACTCCTACGAGCAGTACTTC; CDR3 protein: CASSFRGHSYEQYF
V gene: TRBV27; clone size: .; J gene: TRBJ1-2; D gene: .; CDR3 DNA: TGTGCCAGCAGTCCCCTCGGGGGGCCTACTAACTATGGCTACACCTTC; CDR3 protein: CASSPLGGPTNYGYTF
V gene: TRBV28; clone size: few; J gene: TRBJ1-1; D gene: .; CDR3 DNA: TGTGCCAGCAGGCCCGGGGGGGGCACTGAAGCTTTCTTT; CDR3 protein: CASRPGGGTEAFF
V gene: TRBV5-1; clone size: .; J gene: TRBJ2-3; D gene: TRBD2; CDR3 DNA: TGCGCCAGCAGCTCGGGACTAGCGGGGCCTTCTAGCACAGATACGCAGTATTTT; CDR3 protein: CASSSGLAGPSSTDTQYF
V gene: TRBV10-2; clone size: once; J gene: TRBJ1-2; D gene: .; CDR3 DNA: TGCGCCAGCAGTGAGTCTACAGGATCGTCAGGCTACACCTTC; CDR3 protein: CASSESTGSSGYTF
V gene: TRBV9; clone size: .; J gene: TRBJ1-1; D gene: .; CDR3 DNA: TGTGCCAGCAGCGTGGGAGACTCCAGTGAAGCTTTCTTT; CDR3 protein: CASSVGDSSEAFF
V gene: TRBV28; clone size: few; J gene: TRBJ1-6; D gene: .; CDR3 DNA: TGTGCCAGCCGGACGGTTGGGAGGGGGTACACATCACCCCTCCACTTT; CDR3 protein: CASRTVGRGYTSPLHF
V gene: TRBV6-5; clone size: few; J gene: TRBJ2-3; D gene: .; CDR3 DNA: TGTGCCACCACTTTAGCAGGGGGCACAGATACGCAGTATTTT; CDR3 protein: CATTLAGGTDTQYF
V gene: TRBV6-5; clone size: .; J gene: TRBJ2-3; D gene: .; CDR3 DNA: TGTGCCAGCAGTTTACAATCGGGCTCTTCGCCCGATTTT; CDR3 protein: CASSLQSGSSPDF
V gene: TRBV18; clone size: .; J gene: TRBJ2-7; D gene: TRBD1; CDR3 DNA: TGTGCCAGCGGCCGGACAGGGGCCCTCTACGAGCAGTACTTC; CDR3 protein: CASGRTGALYEQYF
V gene: TRBV9; clone size: .; J gene: TRBJ2-6; D gene: TRBD1; CDR3 DNA: TGTGCCAGCAGCGGCTCGACAGGGGGTTGGGGTCGTGGACGATCTGGGGCCAACGTCCTGACTTTC; CDR3 protein: CASSGSTGGWGRGRSGANVLTF
V gene: TRBV19; clone size: .; J gene: TRBJ1-5; D gene: .; CDR3 DNA: TGTGCCAGCAACCGGGACGGATATAGCAATCAGCCCCAGCATTTT; CDR3 protein: CASNRDGYSNQPQHF
V gene: TRBV14; clone size: .; J gene: TRBJ2-2; D gene: .; CDR3 DNA: TGTGCCAGCAGCCAAGCGGCTTACACCGGGGAGCTGTTTTTT; CDR3 protein: CASSQAAYTGELFF